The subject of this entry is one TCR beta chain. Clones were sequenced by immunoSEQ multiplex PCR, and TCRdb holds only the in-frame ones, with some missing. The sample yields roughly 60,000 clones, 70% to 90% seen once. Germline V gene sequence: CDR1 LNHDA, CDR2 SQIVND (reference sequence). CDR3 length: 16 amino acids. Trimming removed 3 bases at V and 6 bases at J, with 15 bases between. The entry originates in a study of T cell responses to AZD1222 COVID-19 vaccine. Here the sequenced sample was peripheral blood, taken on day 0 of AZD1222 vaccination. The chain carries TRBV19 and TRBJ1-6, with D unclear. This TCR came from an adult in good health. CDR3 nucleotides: TGTGCCAGTAGTATGGTGGCCGGCTTTGGTAATTCACCCCTCCACTTT. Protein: CASSMVAGFGNSPLHF.